Here is one TCR beta chain with its context. Its specificity is not known. A much larger clone lies a single base off, so this may be a read error. Diagnosis rested on symptoms, serum thyroxine and TRAb, thyroid ultrasound, and orbital computed tomography. Fresh 10 ml peripheral blood yielded PBMCs. The source of the sample is a study of T cells in Graves' hyperthyroidism and ophthalmopathy. Germline values: CDR1 LGHDT, CDR2 YNNKEL (reference sequence). V lost 1 base to trimming and J lost 9 bases, with 19 bases between them. The CDR3 runs to 16 residues. Study conclusions and caveats: Ophthalmopathy prediction by the model preceded onset by a median about 6.8 months.

TCR beta CDR3 regions were amplified from RNA. The HTBI primer set served for first-round RT-PCR of the TCR CDR3. Via MiXCR, TCRdb re-called the multiplex PCR reads, giving one row per CDR3 protein. The sample contains approximately 570,000 distinct CDR3 sequences, about 20% of which appear only once. The sequenced sample consisted of blood. The TCR comes from a man aged 35 to 55 with Graves' ophthalmopathy. V is TRBV3-1 and J is TRBJ2-1; D might be TRBD2 (8 bases). The CDR3 here is CASSQAPGGGDSEQFF. In DNA form, the CDR3 reads TGTGCCAGCAGCCAAGCCCCCGGGGGGGGGGACAGTGAGCAGTTCTTC.